This note documents a single T cell receptor beta chain sequence. Its cognate antigen is unknown. This sample is drawn from a study of T cell responses to AZD1222 COVID-19 vaccine. Overall study results and limits: Spike was spanned by vaccine-associated CD4 TCRs, with dominance at 160-218 and 743-854.

The method was immunoSEQ multiplex PCR; TCRdb's version includes in-frame clones alone and lacks a portion of them. The sample consists of around 140,000 clones, more than 85% of them appearing once. This sequence was found in an adult who received the AZD1222 COVID-19 vaccine. The specimen comprised peripheral blood, sampled 28 days after the second AZD1222 dose.

CDR3 in DNA: TGTGCCAGCAGTGGGACGGTGCCCTCCTACGAGCAGTACTTC. Its translation is CASSGTVPSYEQYF. The chain couples TRBV2 to TRBJ2-7, with D hard to call. The ends were cut back, 4 bases at V and 0 bases at J, with 10 bases in the middle. The CDR3 has 14 residues. Germline lookup yields CDR1 SNHLY and CDR2 FYNNEI.